A single TCR beta chain is shown here with its context. The antigen it binds to is not known. Base qualities are not at hand, and no much larger clone is one base apart. Trimming takes 6 bases off V and 5 bases off J; junction bases not matched to a gene: 5. Via the germline V gene (reference sequence), CDR1 is WNHNN and CDR2 SYGVQD. From the cysteine through the phenylalanine, the CDR3 covers 15 amino acids. Of all the DNA, just the CDR3 is kept, 45 bases in frame from base 1. This entry belongs to a study of beta chain features in type 1 diabetes (dated by TCRdb to 2017 to 2018). At the level of the whole study: Mean age, gender distribution, total cell number and subset yield did not differ between patients and healthy donors. A total of roughly 98,000,000 sorted cells were examined across all samples, and RNA yield correlated strongly with the number of cells per subset. Regulatory and stem cell-like memory subsets were obtained from only 8 patients and about eight healthy donors, while naive and central memory subsets were obtained from all 30 or so donors. The study compared TCRB repertoires of sorted circulating CD4+ T cell subsets between recently diagnosed type 1 diabetes patients and matched healthy donors.

A single peripheral blood draw of about 116 mL on average was collected from each donor into heparinised tubes. A BD FACSAria II was used to sort naive, central memory, regulatory and stem cell-like memory CD4+ T cells with a panel that included CD45RO, CCR7, CD25, CD127, CD95 and CD27. Every sorted population had a purity above 95%. PBMCs were isolated immediately by Lymphoprep density gradient centrifugation and stained directly without culture. So that batch effects would be minimized, each experiment stained and sorted samples in pairs, pairing one healthy donor with one patient. The entire amount of isolated RNA was reverse transcribed using the High Capacity cDNA Reverse Transcription Kit, so the sequenced TCRB transcripts were expressed ones. Deep immunoSEQ sequencing was applied to naive, central memory and regulatory T cell samples, giving an average of about 3.8 million total reads per sample. After sorted cells were lysed in RLT buffer, RNA was extracted with DNase-treated RNeasy Micro or Mini kits, with the choice depending on cell number. To prevent cross-contamination, each cell subset was processed individually, whereas patient and healthy donor samples were processed jointly. TCRB sequences were amplified from cDNA with the immunoSEQ multiplex PCR, producing 87-bp fragments spanning the CDR3 region. Amplicons were sequenced on the Illumina HiSeq platform. The paper's data handling went like this. PCR bias was corrected computationally using synthetic template baselines, and reads within Hamming distance 2 were collapsed, with unmergeable singletons discarded. Reads were aligned to IMGT to assign V, D and J genes, CDR3 length, and insertions or deletions at six rearrangement sites. Clonotype counts were normalized to sorted cell number within each subset before computing true diversity and Gini coefficients with the tcR R package. The overlap coefficient, calculated on TCRB nucleotide sequences, was used to quantify repertoire sharing. This immuneACCESS table, as held by TCRdb, lists in-frame sequences with V and J called but not all clones. Of the missing ones, under half trace to an unresolved V gene in checked studies; the others have no known cause. V and J calls and clone size are as listed in that table; D and trimming were resolved from the DNA. The sample table records under 50,000 clones; around 50% of these occur just once. Roughly 2% of the sample rests with the top ten.

Results and caveats for the whole study, not just this receptor: In all four CD4+ subsets, TCRB CDR3 length was moderately but significantly shorter in type 1 diabetes patients. Only small numbers of individuals were included in the HLA sub-analyses, which left unresolved whether HLA type had any influence on TCRB rearrangement. Sequencing cDNA rather than genomic DNA could over-represent highly expressing activated cells, although activation and CD3 levels did not differ between groups. PCR might favor shorter templates, but patient and control samples were amplified and corrected together, so any skew would affect both groups equally. Naive, central memory and regulatory TCRB repertoires appeared to be more alike among patients than among healthy donors. Patients with type 1 diabetes made fewer insertions and deleted more nucleotides at VDJ recombination sites, implying thymic rearrangement abnormalities.

The source material was Tregs from blood. The cell subset or site label, as the study defines it: regulatory CD4+ T cells. This clonotype was obtained from a woman between 18 and 29 years old in good health. Recombination joined TRBV10-1 with TRBJ2-1; 12 bases in the junction line up with TRBD2. The CDR3: CASSKGLAGDNEQFF. Here is the DNA: TGCGCCAGCAGCAAGGGACTAGCGGGTGACAATGAGCAGTTCTTC.